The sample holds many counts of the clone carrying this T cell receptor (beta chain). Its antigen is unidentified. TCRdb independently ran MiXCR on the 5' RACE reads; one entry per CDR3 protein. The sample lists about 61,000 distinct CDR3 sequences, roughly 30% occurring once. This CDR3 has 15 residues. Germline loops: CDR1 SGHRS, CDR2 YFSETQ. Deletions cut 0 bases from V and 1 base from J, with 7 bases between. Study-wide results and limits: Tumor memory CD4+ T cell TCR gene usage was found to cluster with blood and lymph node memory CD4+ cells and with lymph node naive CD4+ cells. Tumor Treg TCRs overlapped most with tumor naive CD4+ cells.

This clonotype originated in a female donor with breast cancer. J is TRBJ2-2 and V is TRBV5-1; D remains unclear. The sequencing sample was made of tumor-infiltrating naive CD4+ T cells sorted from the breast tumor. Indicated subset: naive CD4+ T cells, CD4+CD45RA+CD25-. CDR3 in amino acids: CASSLGDWNTGELFF. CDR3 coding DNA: TGCGCCAGCAGCTTGGGAGACTGGAACACCGGGGAGCTGTTTTTT.